This TCR beta chain was found in a study of early T cells in non-severe SARS-CoV-2 infection. V dropped 0 bases and J dropped 0 bases, with 5 bases sitting between them. The CDR3 is 14 amino acids. The germline CDR1 and CDR2 sequences are ENHRY and SYGVKD. Individual cDNA molecules were tagged with unique molecular identifiers. Using its own MiXCR run on the 5' RACE reads, TCRdb lists one record per CDR3 protein. Of about 84,000 distinct CDR3 sequences in the sample, 9.5% to 13% were seen once. Study results and limitations: The VDJdb matching leaned toward anti-spike CD8 responses and overlooked private and CD4 specificities.

This clonotype was counted many times. What it binds is not known. The specimen sequenced was whole blood. V and J are TRBV10-3 and TRBJ1-1; unclear D gene. The receptor was derived from an adult who was a healthcare worker with PCR-confirmed SARS-CoV-2 infection or an uninfected control (not recorded which). The chain's CDR3 is CAISESGMNTEAFF. CDR3 DNA sequence: TGTGCCATCAGTGAGTCAGGGATGAACACTGAAGCTTTCTTT.